The next 26 T cell receptor beta chains were all read from a single sample in a study of a mutant IDH1 vaccine in newly diagnosed glioma. Time point of the sample: week 47, end of study. Each dose of the vaccine consisted of 300 ug of mutant IDH1 20-mer peptide, with topical imiquimod. The antigens for these receptors are not known. TCRdb keeps only in-frame clones here, not all; method: immunoSEQ multiplex PCR. This table has approximately 100,000 clones, roughly 89% appearing once. The source was PBMCs, collected from a glioma patient whose treatment included an IDH1 peptide vaccine. The receptors originated from a woman in her forties or fifties with glioma.

V usage is TRBV28 and J usage is TRBJ1-2; D remains ambiguous. This CDR3 is built from 12 residues. The V and J ends lost 2 bases and 4 bases respectively, with 5 bases between them. The germline V gene has CDR1 MDHEN and CDR2 SYDVKM. The CDR3 sequence: CASSLVAYGYTF. CDR3 DNA: TGTGCCAGCAGTTTAGTAGCCTATGGCTACACCTTC.

The chain combines TRBV6-1 with TRBJ2-7; 9 positions match TRBD1. This CDR3 has 14 residues. The junction had 6 bases not matched to a gene; V was cut back by 5 bases and J by 4 bases. CDR1 is MNHNS, CDR2 SASEGT, per germline. The chain's CDR3 is CASSPGQGWYEQYF. The CDR3 DNA sequence: TGTGCCAGCAGTCCGGGACAGGGATGGTACGAGCAGTACTTC.

The J gene is TRBJ1-5, the V gene TRBV5-1; possibly TRBD1 for D (6 bases). CDR3 length: 14 amino acids. CDR1 is SGHRS and CDR2 is YFSETQ in the germline V gene. Trimming shortened V by 5 bases and J by 4 bases, and 13 bases separated the two germline ends. The CDR3 DNA reads as TGCGCCAGCAGAGAGGGGGATCGAAATCAGCCCCAGCATTTT. This sequence encodes CASREGDRNQPQHF.

The chain couples TRBV18 to TRBJ1-1, with 7 positions matching TRBD1. V dropped 3 bases and J dropped 3; count of bases not matched to a gene: 7. The germline CDR1 and CDR2 sequences are KGHSH and LQKENI. This CDR3 spans 15 amino acids. The CDR3 DNA sequence: TGTGCCAGCTCACCGGAGACAGGGATGGACACTGAAGCTTTCTTT. Protein: CASSPETGMDTEAFF.

The rearrangement links TRBV6-4 to TRBJ1-5; 10 bases align to TRBD1. The V and J ends lost 4 bases and 3 bases, in that order; junction bases with no gene match: 6. Germline V gene lookup returns CDR1 MRHNA and CDR2 SNTAGT. This CDR3 contains 16 residues. CDR3 sequence (DNA): TGTGCCAGCAGTGCCCCCGGGACAGGGGACAATCAGCCCCAGCATTTT. This gives the protein CASSAPGTGDNQPQHF.

This clone has just a few counts. This chain joins TRBV30 and TRBJ1-5; D is ambiguous. V lost 2 bases and J lost 4, with 9 bases in between. This CDR3 is built from 13 residues. CDR1 is GTSNPN and CDR2 is SVGIG in the germline V gene (reference sequence). The DNA of the CDR3 is TGTGCCTGGAGTATTGCGGGGAATCAGCCCCAGCATTTT. Amino acids: CAWSIAGNQPQHF.

This chain uses TRBV29-1 with TRBJ2-2, with unresolved D. Between the trimmed V and J ends, which lost 5 bases and 5 bases, there was a span of 9 bases. This CDR3 has 12 amino acids. Per the germline V gene, CDR1 is SQVTM and CDR2 is ANQGSEA. The CDR3 coding sequence is TGCAGCGTTAGAAGGCTAACCGGGGAGCTGTTTTTT. Translated: CSVRRLTGELFF.

The genes are TRBV28 and TRBJ1-4, with 11 bases aligning to TRBD1. The CDR3 runs to 17 residues. Unmatched junction bases numbered 2, after V lost 2 bases and J lost 0 bases. Germline assignment: CDR1 MDHEN and CDR2 SYDVKM. CDR3 region: CASSLRGQGATNEKLFF. The DNA of the CDR3 is TGTGCCAGCAGTTTACGGGGACAGGGGGCAACTAATGAAAAACTGTTTTTT.

The J gene is TRBJ1-4, the V gene TRBV28, with 9 bases lining up with TRBD1. CDR1 MDHEN and CDR2 SYDVKM come from the germline V gene. This CDR3 is 15 amino acids long. Germline trimming cut 5 bases from V and 3 bases from J; bases unmatched to any gene: 4. The CDR3 sequence: CASSPDRGANEKLFF. The CDR3 nucleotides are TGTGCCAGCAGTCCTGACAGGGGGGCTAATGAAAAACTGTTTTTT.

In this sample, this clone turned up once. V usage is TRBV5-4 and J usage is TRBJ2-7, with D tentatively TRBD2 (7 bases). Germline CDR1 reads SGHNT; CDR2 reads YYREEE (reference sequence). CDR3 length equals 16 residues. Trimming removed 4 bases at V and 3 bases at J, with 20 bases between. As DNA, the CDR3 is TGTGCCAGCAGCCCCTATGGGGGGGGGCTAAACTACGAGCAGTACTTC. It yields the protein CASSPYGGGLNYEQYF.

The V call is TRBV19, the J call TRBJ2-1, with D unresolved. Germline V lookup: CDR1 LNHDA, CDR2 SQIVND (reference sequence). V was trimmed by 7 bases and J by 10 bases, leaving 20 bases between them. The CDR3 runs to 14 residues. The CDR3, as DNA: TGTGCCAGTACTCCCAAATCTTGGGTGGGCGAGCAGTTCTTC. This codes for CASTPKSWVGEQFF.

The chain couples TRBV7-2 to TRBJ2-3; D is uncertain. V lost 2 bases and J lost 2, with 17 bases in between. The CDR3 is 17 amino acids. Looked up from germline, CDR1 is SGHTA and CDR2 is FQGNSA. CDR3: CASSLPPSLVHTDTQYF. The DNA for the CDR3 is TGTGCCAGCAGCTTACCCCCCTCCTTGGTCCACACAGATACGCAGTATTTT.

This sequence joins TRBV29-1 and TRBJ2-3; D unresolved. The CDR3 covers 13 residues. The V gene's germline CDR1 is SQVTM and CDR2 ANQGSEA. Trimming stripped 3 bases from V and 3 bases from J, with 10 bases between. The CDR3 protein is CSVDRLATDTQYF. The DNA of the CDR3 is TGCAGCGTTGACAGGTTAGCAACAGATACGCAGTATTTT.

V usage is TRBV4-1 and J usage is TRBJ2-1; 14 nucleotides align to TRBD2. Unmatched junction bases numbered 10, after V lost 3 bases and J lost 3 bases. This CDR3 contains 19 residues. Germline values: CDR1 MGHRA, CDR2 YSYEKL. The CDR3 sequence is CASSQPGLAGGPIYNEQFF. The CDR3 DNA is TGCGCCAGCAGCCAGCCAGGACTAGCGGGAGGCCCTATCTACAATGAGCAGTTCTTC.

This rearrangement joins TRBV5-1 to TRBJ2-1; the D gene is possibly TRBD2 (6 bases). V dropped 3 bases and J dropped 0 bases, with 13 bases sitting between them. Germline V lookup: CDR1 SGHRS, CDR2 YFSETQ. CDR3 length: 16 residues. CDR3 nucleotides: TGCGCCAGCAGCTCCTCAGGCGGGACCTCCTACAATGAGCAGTTCTTC. Translation gives CASSSSGGTSYNEQFF.

This clone was seen a handful of times. CDR3 region: CASSERGNTGELFF. The DNA of the CDR3 is TGTGCCAGCAGTGAGCGAGGGAACACCGGGGAGCTGTTTTTT. The gene calls are TRBV2 and TRBJ2-2; no clear D. Between the trimmed V and J ends, which lost 3 bases and 1 base, there was a span of 6 bases. Germline V gene lookup returns CDR1 SNHLY and CDR2 FYNNEI. This CDR3 comprises 14 residues.

The rearrangement links TRBV19 to TRBJ1-1; D remains unclear. Germline loops: CDR1 LNHDA, CDR2 SQIVND (reference sequence). V was clipped by 2 bases and J by 7 bases, with 17 bases between them. This CDR3 contains 15 residues. CDR3 amino acids: CASSIMAGDSGEAFF. As DNA, the CDR3 is TGTGCCAGTAGTATAATGGCAGGCGACTCCGGTGAAGCTTTCTTT.

This clone was picked up one time. The chain employs TRBV7-2 and TRBJ2-7; 15 bases are a match to TRBD2. Germline loops: CDR1 SGHTA, CDR2 FQGNSA. This CDR3 has 16 amino acids. The junction had 3 bases not matched to a gene; V was cut back by 5 bases and J by 1 base. The DNA of the CDR3 is TGTGCCAGCAGCCCCGGGACTAGCGGGAGGTCCTACGAGCAGTACTTC. Protein product: CASSPGTSGRSYEQYF.

This clone showed up just once. The V call is TRBV19, the J call TRBJ2-5; D perhaps matches TRBD1 (6 bases). The CDR3 runs to 14 residues. Germline V gene lookup returns CDR1 LNHDA and CDR2 SQIVND (reference sequence). V lost 4 bases and J lost 5, with 14 bases in between. The CDR3 bases are TGTGCCAGTAGTACAGGACAGAATCAGGAGACCCAGTACTTC. Translating it yields CASSTGQNQETQYF.

In regard to this clone: The junction shows a germline mismatch at one end, possibly a read error. V gene TRBV15 combines with J gene TRBJ1-3, with a tentative D call TRBD1 (6 bases). Germline CDR1 is LNHNV and CDR2 is YYDKDF (reference sequence). The CDR3 totals 15 residues. The DNA for the CDR3 is TGTGCCACCAGTAAGGGGGGGCTCGCTGGAAGCACCATATATTTT. Its translation: CATSKGGLAGSTIYF.

The J gene is TRBJ2-3, the V gene TRBV9; D uncertain. Germline assignment: CDR1 SGDLS and CDR2 YYNGEE. The CDR3 sequence is 12 residues long. Between the trimmed V and J ends, which lost 0 bases and 6 bases, there was a span of 5 bases. The CDR3, as DNA: TGTGCCAGCAGCGTAGTGGGGGATACGCAGTATTTT. This encodes CASSVVGDTQYF.

The V gene is TRBV10-1, the J gene TRBJ2-3; the D is unclear. The CDR3 consists of 9 residues. Germline V gene data show CDR1 as WNHNN and CDR2 as SYGVQD (reference sequence). The V end lost 11 bases, the J end lost 6 bases, and 6 bases lay between the germline ends. The DNA for the CDR3 is TGCGCCCTCGGGGATACGCAGTATTTT. The encoded protein is CALGDTQYF.

This chain links TRBV6-5 with TRBJ1-2; D ambiguous. The ends were cut back, 0 bases at V and 4 bases at J, with 12 bases in the middle. This CDR3 is built from 15 residues. Germline assignment: CDR1 MNHEY and CDR2 SVGAGI. For the CDR3, the DNA is TGTGCCAGCAGTTACTCCCCGGCGGTGGTCTATGGCTACACCTTC. Its translation is CASSYSPAVVYGYTF.

V and J are TRBV29-1 and TRBJ2-7; D is unresolved. Germline values: CDR1 SQVTM, CDR2 ANQGSEA. CDR3 size: 12 residues. The germline V and J ends were trimmed by 4 bases and 1 base, with 8 bases remaining between them. In DNA form, the CDR3 reads TGCAGCGTTGGCGCGGAATCCTACGAGCAGTACTTC. Its translation: CSVGAESYEQYF.

The CDR3 region is CAISAGLAGDINEQFF. The CDR3 nucleotides read TGTGCCATCAGTGCGGGACTAGCGGGAGATATCAATGAGCAGTTCTTC. The J gene is TRBJ2-1, the V gene TRBV10-3, with 14 bases matching TRBD2. V was clipped by 4 bases and J by 6 bases; unmatched bases: 5. This CDR3 is 16 amino acids long. CDR1 and CDR2 (germline): ENHRY, SYGVKD.

The chain recombines TRBV9 with TRBJ1-3; D is undetermined. The CDR3 contains 15 residues. V was shortened by 0 bases and J by 0 bases, with 7 bases between the two germline ends. CDR1 is SGDLS and CDR2 is YYNGEE in the germline V gene. CDR3 sequence (DNA): TGTGCCAGCAGCGTAGTAGGGCTCTCTGGAAACACCATATATTTT. This sequence encodes CASSVVGLSGNTIYF.